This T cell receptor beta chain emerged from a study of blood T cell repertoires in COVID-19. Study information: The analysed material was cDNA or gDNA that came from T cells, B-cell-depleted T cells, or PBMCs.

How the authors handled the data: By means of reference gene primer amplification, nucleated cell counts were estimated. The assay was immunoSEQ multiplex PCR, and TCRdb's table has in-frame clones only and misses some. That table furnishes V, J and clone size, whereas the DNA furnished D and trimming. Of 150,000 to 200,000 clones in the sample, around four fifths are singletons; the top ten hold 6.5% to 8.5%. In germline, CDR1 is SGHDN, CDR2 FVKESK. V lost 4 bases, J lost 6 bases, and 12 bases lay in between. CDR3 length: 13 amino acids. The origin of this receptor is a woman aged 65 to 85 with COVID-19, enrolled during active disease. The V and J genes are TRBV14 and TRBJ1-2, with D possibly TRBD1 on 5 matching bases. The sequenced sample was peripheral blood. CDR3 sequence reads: CASSPARANGYTF. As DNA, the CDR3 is TGTGCCAGCAGCCCCGCCAGGGCGAATGGCTACACCTTC.